This T cell receptor (beta chain) appears in the sequencing data of a study of cytomegalovirus exposure and HLA in healthy donors. Whole-study context: Caucasian-associated ancestry cluster membership applied to around 76% of approximately 400 genotyped donors. Study-level points and caveats: HLA alleles showed associations with 15,000 to 20,000 TCR beta sequences in a later analysis, at a 0.05 false discovery rate. CMV serostatus stood as the only immune exposure information on hand. The study flagged 150 to 200 TCR beta chains as cytomegalovirus-associated.

Vbeta (60) and Jbeta (13) primers were used in the PCR. Produced via immunoSEQ multiplex PCR; TCRdb's table is partial and in-frame only. The data contain 100,000 to 150,000 clones, 73% of them seen just once; the ten biggest clones take up over 4%. Germline V gene lookup returns CDR1 SGHTA and CDR2 FQGTGA. The CDR3 covers 13 residues. Deletions cut 5 bases from V and 8 bases from J, with 14 bases between. As regards this clone: What it binds is not known.

The sequenced sample was PBMCs. The source is a man in his fifties or sixties in good health and CMV-seropositive. The rearrangement uses TRBV7-3 and TRBJ2-3; D ambiguous. The CDR3 DNA sequence: TGTGCCAGCAGCCCCTTCTCCTCGGGTACGCAGTATTTT. Amino acid sequence: CASSPFSSGTQYF.